The present T cell receptor (beta chain) was sequenced within a study of cytomegalovirus exposure and HLA in healthy donors. Findings and caveats of the study: A classifier reportedly called cytomegalovirus status with high sensitivity and specificity.

Both 60 Vbeta primers and 13 Jbeta primers went into the PCR. Assay: immunoSEQ multiplex PCR; the TCRdb copy retains only in-frame clones and omits some. The sample records fewer than 130,000 clones, more than 60% being singletons. Remarks on this clone: Antigen specificity is unknown.

This CDR3 spans 18 amino acids. The V call is TRBV1, the J call TRBJ2-7; the D segment call TRBD2 is taken from the table without a DNA check. TRBV1 is assigned pseudogene status. Source material: PBMCs. The TCR originated in a man aged 25 to 45 in good health and CMV-seropositive. CDR3 DNA: TGCACCAGCAGCCAAGCCCCAGGGGTAAGGGGCTCAGCGGGGGAGCAGTACTTC. Translated, it gives CTSSQAPGVRGSAGEQYF.